This TCR beta chain was identified in a study of T-cell reconstitution after alpha-beta-depleted transplantation in children. As it was prepared, the TCRbeta library received unique molecular identifiers. Each CDR3 protein gets one entry after TCRdb re-called the PCR reads with MiXCR. This sample carries about 410,000 distinct CDR3 sequences, about a fifth of them seen once, and the ten largest clones take over 3.5%. Trimming stripped 4 bases from V and 2 bases from J, with 15 bases between. Germline V gene lookup returns CDR1 SGHRS and CDR2 YFSETQ. This CDR3 is built from 15 residues. V gene TRBV5-1 combines with J gene TRBJ1-1, with D tentatively TRBD1 (5 bases). The sequence was collected from a human donor who donated a stem cell graft to a child with acute myeloid leukemia. The input for sequencing was PBMCs from the stem cell graft donor, taken from the stem cell graft. CDR3 region: CASSLWTSRNTEAFF. In DNA, the CDR3 is TGCGCCAGCAGCCTGTGGACATCCCGTAACACTGAAGCTTTCTTT. Complete variable domain (other parts from reference TRBV5-1 and TRBJ1-1): KAGVTQTPRYLIKTRGQQVTLSCSPISGHRSVSWYQQTPGQGLQFLFEYFSETQRNKGNFPGRFSGRQFSNSRSEMNVSTLELGDSALYLCASSLWTSRNTEAFFGQGTRLTVV.